The next 29 T cell receptor beta chains were all read from a single sample in a study of CD8 T cells in Susac syndrome. After extraction with the RNeasy kit, roughly 0.5 to 1 ug of the RNA was reverse transcribed using random hexamers. TCRdb fed the immunoSEQ multiplex PCR reads into MiXCR, producing one record per CDR3 protein. This table holds approximately 120,000 distinct CDR3 sequences, more than 85% found once. The source material was CD8+ T cells from PBMCs. The receptors were gathered from a human donor with multiple sclerosis.

V gene TRBV28 combines with J gene TRBJ1-2, with TRBD1 as a possible D gene (6 bases). The length of the CDR3 is 15 residues. V was cut by 1 base and J by 8 bases, with 17 bases left in between. Germline V gives CDR1 MDHEN, CDR2 SYDVKM. CDR3 coding DNA: TGTGCCAGCAGTTTATTGCCCACAGGGACGGAGGGCTACACCTTC. Protein sequence: CASSLLPTGTEGYTF.

V usage is TRBV9 and J usage is TRBJ2-6; 11 bases line up with TRBD1. The trim removed 3 bases at V and 1 base at J, leaving 3 bases unmatched. The CDR3 contains 17 residues. Germline CDR1 SGDLS, CDR2 YYNGEE. The CDR3 DNA follows: TGTGCCAGCAGCGGGACAGGGGGCGCTTCTGGGGCCAACGTCCTGACTTTC. It encodes CASSGTGGASGANVLTF.

The chain couples TRBV9 to TRBJ1-1; 9 bases match TRBD1. Germline V lookup: CDR1 SGDLS, CDR2 YYNGEE. The junction had 14 bases not matched to a gene; V was cut back by 0 bases and J by 2 bases. This CDR3 has 19 residues. CDR3: CASSVGDWGQGRENTEAFF. The CDR3, as DNA: TGTGCCAGCAGCGTAGGCGATTGGGGACAGGGACGGGAAAACACTGAAGCTTTCTTT.

This chain links TRBV15 with TRBJ1-1, with D hard to call. The CDR3 covers 16 residues. CDR1 is LNHNV and CDR2 is YYDKDF in the germline V gene (reference sequence). V lost 0 bases to trimming and J lost 3 bases, with 14 bases between them. The CDR3 region has the DNA TGTGCCACCAGCAGAGAAGTGGCCCGAAAGGACACTGAAGCTTTCTTT. Translation: CATSREVARKDTEAFF.

The J gene is TRBJ2-1, the V gene TRBV29-1; D may be TRBD2 (6 bases). V gave up 6 bases and J gave up 7 bases, with 19 bases separating them. The CDR3 sequence is 14 residues long. Looked up from germline, CDR1 is SQVTM and CDR2 is ANQGSEA. This chain's CDR3 is CSVETQGLANEQFF. Here the CDR3 DNA reads TGCAGCGTCGAAACCCAGGGACTCGCGAATGAGCAGTTCTTC.

As DNA, the CDR3 is TGTGCCAGCAGCTTAGTTCTCCCACCTTTCGCGGGAGGGCCGGGCACAGATACGCAGTATTTT. It is translated as CASSLVLPPFAGGPGTDTQYF. The chain employs TRBV11-2 and TRBJ2-3, with TRBD2 matching over 9 bases. From germline, CDR1 is SGHAT and CDR2 FQNNGV. V trimming: 1 base; J trimming: 1 base; junction bases outside the gene matches: 18. The CDR3 has 21 residues.

The chain uses TRBV20-1 and TRBJ2-7; 10 bases agree with TRBD1. The CDR3 has 13 residues. The V gene's germline CDR1 is DFQATT and CDR2 SNEGSKA (reference sequence). V lost 5 bases, J lost 7 bases, and 8 bases stayed unmatched. CDR3 sequence reads: CSAPGTGEREQYF. CDR3 DNA: TGCAGTGCTCCCGGGACAGGGGAGAGGGAGCAGTACTTC.

The chain recombines TRBV27 with TRBJ1-5, with TRBD1 matching 7 bases. Germline V CDR1 and CDR2: MNHEY, SMNVEV (reference sequence). The CDR3 runs to 15 residues. Trimming took 6 bases from V and 7 from J; bases not matched to a gene: 12. The CDR3 here is CASSPQGQGGQPQHF. CDR3 coding DNA: TGTGCCAGCAGCCCCCAGGGGCAGGGGGGCCAGCCCCAGCATTTT.

This chain connects TRBV29-1 to TRBJ2-3; 15 nucleotides align to TRBD2. Germline-derived CDR1 and CDR2 are SQVTM and ANQGSEA. V lost 5 bases, J lost 6 bases, and 3 bases stayed unmatched. The CDR3 is made up of 14 amino acids. CDR3: CSVQGLAGGDTQYF. The CDR3 region has the DNA TGCAGCGTTCAAGGACTAGCGGGAGGGGATACGCAGTATTTT.

V and J are TRBV5-1 and TRBJ1-1, with TRBD1 identical over 11 bases. Germline CDR1 reads SGHRS; CDR2 reads YFSETQ. There are 17 residues in the CDR3. Trimming took 4 bases from V and 1 from J; bases not matched to a gene: 9. The CDR3 nucleotides are TGCGCCAGCAGCGTGCGGGACAGGGGGTCGGGGAACACTGAAGCTTTCTTT. It codes for CASSVRDRGSGNTEAFF.

This CDR3 is CAISTGQGLNYGYTF. In DNA, the CDR3 is TGTGCCATCAGCACCGGACAGGGACTTAACTATGGCTACACCTTC. V usage is TRBV10-3 and J usage is TRBJ1-2, with 8 bases that match TRBD1. After removal of 6 bases from V and 1 base from J, the junction contained 7 bases not matched to a gene. The germline V gene has CDR1 ENHRY and CDR2 SYGVKD. This CDR3 region has 15 residues.

This clonotype was counted between two and nine times. This sequence joins TRBV5-4 and TRBJ2-5, with D possibly TRBD1 on 6 matching bases. V was trimmed by 4 bases and J by 4 bases, leaving 17 bases between them. The CDR3 is made up of 15 amino acids. Germline CDR1 reads SGHNT; CDR2 reads YYREEE (reference sequence). CDR3 in DNA: TGTGCCAGCAGCGTCTTCAGGGGAGATGCAGAGACCCAGTACTTC. Amino acid sequence: CASSVFRGDAETQYF.

The chain is built from TRBV7-9 and TRBJ2-7; 10 nucleotides match TRBD1. Trimming removed 0 bases from V and 6 bases from J; junction bases left unmatched: 2. The CDR3 runs 14 residues. Per germline, CDR1 SEHNR and CDR2 FQNEAQ (reference sequence). Here the CDR3 DNA reads TGTGCCAGCAGCTTAGCCCGGACAGGGGGCGAGCAGTACGTC. Protein: CASSLARTGGEQYV.

V gene TRBV30 combines with J gene TRBJ2-1; 13 bases agree with TRBD2. The CDR3 contains 16 residues. Germline-derived CDR1 and CDR2 are GTSNPN and SVGIG (reference sequence). V shed 4 bases, J shed 2 bases, and the junction held 5 bases outside the gene matches. The DNA of the CDR3 is TGTGCCTGGATAACTAGCGGGGGGGGAGCCTACAATGAGCAGTTCTTC. Translated, it gives CAWITSGGGAYNEQFF.

This clonotype appeared once. This sequence joins TRBV5-6 and TRBJ2-3; D might be TRBD2 (5 bases). The CDR3 contains 16 residues. Trimming cost V 2 bases and J 2 bases, with 15 bases left between them. The germline CDR1 and CDR2 sequences are SGHDT and YYEEEE. CDR3 sequence (DNA): TGTGCCAGCAGCTTCTTGGAGGATGGCAACACAGATACGCAGTATTTT. Its protein is CASSFLEDGNTDTQYF.

As for this clonotype: One end of the junction varies from germline; a read error may be responsible. The chain links TRBV2 to TRBJ2-1; maybe TRBD1 (6 bases). CDR3 length equals 15 residues. Germline V gene sequence: CDR1 SNHLY, CDR2 FYNNEI. The CDR3 nucleotides are TGTGCCAGCGGTACCTTACAGGGATCCTTCAATGAGCAGTTCTTC. This encodes CASGTLQGSFNEQFF.

V gene TRBV2 combines with J gene TRBJ1-1, with D hard to call. V was clipped by 4 bases and J by 0 bases, with 15 bases between them. The CDR3 length is 16 residues. Germline loops: CDR1 SNHLY, CDR2 FYNNEI. The CDR3 loop reads CASSVRWREMNTEAFF. The CDR3 region has the DNA TGTGCCAGCAGTGTTCGCTGGAGGGAGATGAACACTGAAGCTTTCTTT.

The chain has TRBV12-3 or TRBV12-4 and TRBJ2-1; 12 bases line up with TRBD2. Trimming took 2 bases from V and 5 from J; bases not matched to a gene: 1. This CDR3 has 15 residues. CDR3 amino acids: CASSLRTSGNNEQFF. For the CDR3, the DNA is TGTGCCAGCAGTTTAAGGACTAGCGGGAACAATGAGCAGTTCTTC.

This chain uses TRBV12-3 or TRBV12-4 with TRBJ2-1; D is possibly TRBD2 (5 bases). V lost 7 bases and J lost 9, with 16 bases in between. The CDR3 sequence is 13 residues long. CDR3 in DNA: TGTGCCAGCACCAAATACATAGGAGGTGAGCAGTTCTTC. Translated: CASTKYIGGEQFF.

The chain is built from TRBV30 and TRBJ1-1; D gene uncertain. Between the trimmed V and J ends, which lost 1 base and 6 bases, there was a span of 12 bases. Germline CDR1 GTSNPN, CDR2 SVGIG (reference sequence). This CDR3 spans 13 amino acids. The CDR3 region is CAWSGKGEPEAFF. For the CDR3, the DNA is TGTGCCTGGAGTGGTAAAGGTGAACCTGAAGCTTTCTTT.

The rearrangement joins TRBV27 to TRBJ1-2; tentative D call: TRBD1 (6 bases). Trimming removed 0 bases at V and 0 bases at J, with 8 bases between. Germline V CDR1 and CDR2: MNHEY, SMNVEV (reference sequence). This CDR3 comprises 15 residues. CDR3 sequence reads: CASSLSEGANYGYTF. The DNA of the CDR3 is TGTGCCAGCAGTTTATCAGAGGGGGCTAACTATGGCTACACCTTC.

This rearrangement joins TRBV5-6 to TRBJ2-7; 7 nucleotides match TRBD2. Germline CDR1 reads SGHDT; CDR2 reads YYEEEE. V was pared by 3 bases and J by 1 base, with 1 base of the junction left unmatched. This CDR3 comprises 13 residues. Written as DNA, the CDR3 is TGTGCCAGCAGCTCTAGCGGTTCCTACGAGCAGTACTTC. Amino acids: CASSSSGSYEQYF.

This sequence joins TRBV5-6 and TRBJ2-7, with 10 bases lining up with TRBD1. The CDR3 has 14 residues. Unmatched junction bases numbered 8, after V lost 4 bases and J lost 7 bases. Per germline, CDR1 SGHDT and CDR2 YYEEEE. In DNA form, the CDR3 reads TGTGCCAGCAGCCCGGGGACAGGGGTGAGGGAGCAGTACTTC. The encoded protein is CASSPGTGVREQYF.

This clonotype came up once. This chain links TRBV9 with TRBJ2-2; 13 bases map to TRBD2. The CDR3 runs to 18 residues. Looked up from germline, CDR1 is SGDLS and CDR2 is YYNGEE. J was trimmed by 2 bases and V by 1 base; bases with no gene match: 5. The CDR3 DNA follows: TGTGCCAGCAGCGTAACTAGCGGGAGGGCTGGTAACACCGGGGAGCTGTTTTTT. Its protein product is CASSVTSGRAGNTGELFF.

The chain recombines TRBV24-1 with TRBJ2-1; 8 bases align to TRBD2. Germline V gene lookup returns CDR1 KGHDR and CDR2 SFDVKD. V lost 7 bases to trimming and J lost 8 bases; unmatched junction nucleotides: 6. CDR3 length equals 13 residues. CDR3 residues: CATRGPRGDEQFF. The CDR3 DNA is TGTGCCACCAGAGGGCCGCGGGGGGATGAGCAGTTCTTC.

The DNA of the CDR3 is TGTGCCAGCAGCTCCAGACAAGGGGCGCGATACACCTTC. It codes for CASSSRQGARYTF. The V call is TRBV7-9, the J call TRBJ1-2, with D possibly being TRBD1 (5 bases). V was shortened by 4 bases and J by 11 bases, with 17 bases between the two germline ends. Germline CDR1 SEHNR, CDR2 FQNEAQ (reference sequence). The CDR3 is 13 amino acids.

Written as DNA, the CDR3 is TGTGCCAGCAGCTCAACCCCCAGGGTAATGTTTTCCCGGCCCTACAATGAGCAGTTCTTC. This translates into CASSSTPRVMFSRPYNEQFF. V gene TRBV11-1 combines with J gene TRBJ2-1, with D possibly TRBD1 on 5 matching bases. V lost 4 bases to trimming and J lost 2 bases, with 27 bases between them. Germline CDR1 SGHAT, CDR2 FQDESV (reference sequence). The CDR3 runs to 20 residues.

In its sample, this clonotype was seen once. The chain combines TRBV3-1 with TRBJ2-7; D is unclear. The V gene lost 0 bases and the J gene lost 3 bases, with 12 bases spanning the gap. Germline-derived CDR1 and CDR2 are LGHDT and YNNKEL (reference sequence). The CDR3 has 15 amino acids. CDR3 region: CASSQEIGYFYEQYF. In DNA form, the CDR3 reads TGTGCCAGCAGCCAAGAAATTGGCTACTTCTACGAGCAGTACTTC.

The rearrangement links TRBV4-1 to TRBJ1-1, with TRBD1 matching over 10 bases. Trimming removed 7 bases from V and 3 bases from J; junction bases left unmatched: 14. This CDR3 region has 17 residues. Germline CDR1 is MGHRA and CDR2 is YSYEKL. As DNA, the CDR3 is TGCGCCAGCACCCCGACAGGGGGCGCGGGATGGGACACTGAAGCTTTCTTT. It codes for CASTPTGGAGWDTEAFF.